These 23 T cell receptor beta chains were all obtained from the same sample, sequenced in a study of CD8 T cells in Susac syndrome. With random hexamers, about 0.5 to 1 ug RNA was reverse transcribed. TCRdb reanalysed the immunoSEQ multiplex PCR reads using MiXCR and keeps one entry per CDR3 protein. Of 70,000 or so distinct CDR3 sequences listed, 85% to 95% are singletons. Sequencing used CD8+ T cells from PBMCs. These receptors were obtained from a human donor in good health.

This clonotype was found a few times. The gene calls are TRBV29-1 and TRBJ2-3; D may correspond to TRBD1 or TRBD2 (6 bases each). Trimming removed 3 bases at V and 2 bases at J, with 15 bases between. Germline CDR1 SQVTM, CDR2 ANQGSEA. The CDR3 length is 15 residues. CDR3 amino acids: CSVEGGGPVTDTQYF. CDR3 bases: TGCAGCGTTGAGGGTGGGGGGCCCGTCACAGATACGCAGTATTTT.

This chain uses TRBV7-9 with TRBJ2-7; 10 bases line up with TRBD2. The CDR3 contains 14 residues. The germline gives CDR1 SEHNR, CDR2 FQNEAQ (reference sequence). Losses at the gene ends were 5 bases for V and 3 bases for J; bases not matched to a gene: 4. CDR3 amino acids: CASSAGTSDYEQYF. As DNA, the CDR3 is TGTGCCAGCAGCGCCGGGACTAGCGACTACGAGCAGTACTTC.

The V and J genes are TRBV4-1 and TRBJ2-7; D call uncertain. This CDR3 is 13 amino acids long. Germline CDR1 reads MGHRA; CDR2 reads YSYEKL. V was trimmed by 5 bases and J by 3 bases, leaving 11 bases between them. The CDR3 bases are TGCGCCAGCAGCGCCCAGATATTCTACGAGCAGTACTTC. Translating it yields CASSAQIFYEQYF.

CDR3 region: CASSQGREHEGYTF. CDR3 DNA: TGCGCCAGCAGCCAAGGGAGGGAACATGAGGGCTACACCTTC. V is TRBV4-1 and J is TRBJ1-2; D gene unclear. The V and J ends lost 1 base and 8 bases respectively, with 14 bases between them. Germline V lookup: CDR1 MGHRA, CDR2 YSYEKL. The CDR3 consists of 14 residues.

The chain couples TRBV27 to TRBJ2-3; D may be TRBD2 (5 bases). The V gene lost 2 bases and the J gene lost 0 bases, with 9 bases spanning the gap. CDR3 length: 15 amino acids. Germline V lookup: CDR1 MNHEY, CDR2 SMNVEV (reference sequence). CDR3: CASSLREVSTDTQYF. The CDR3 bases are TGTGCCAGCAGTTTACGGGAAGTAAGCACAGATACGCAGTATTTT.

This chain connects TRBV3-1 to TRBJ2-7; D gene ambiguous. Germline loops: CDR1 LGHDT, CDR2 YNNKEL (reference sequence). This CDR3 comprises 15 residues. Trimming removed 0 bases from V and 3 bases from J, with 12 bases in between. CDR3 residues: CASSQEETPDYEQYF. As DNA, the CDR3 is TGTGCCAGCAGCCAAGAGGAGACTCCGGACTACGAGCAGTACTTC.

The chain joins TRBV28 to TRBJ2-3; the D gene is possibly TRBD1 (5 bases). Germline V gene data show CDR1 as MDHEN and CDR2 as SYDVKM. The CDR3 covers 16 residues. The V end lost 1 base, the J end lost 0 bases, and 11 bases lay between the germline ends. The DNA of the CDR3 is TGTGCCAGCAGTTTATATACAGGAACGAGCACAGATACGCAGTATTTT. This sequence encodes CASSLYTGTSTDTQYF.

This clonotype was picked up a small number of times. The rearrangement joins TRBV7-2 to TRBJ2-5; TRBD1 matches at 7 bases. CDR1 is SGHTA, CDR2 FQGNSA, per germline. The CDR3 covers 14 residues. Trimming cost V 7 bases and J 2 bases; bases outside gene matches: 7. The CDR3 DNA is TGTGCCAGCACTCAAGGGGGCCTTCAAGAGACCCAGTACTTC. Amino acid sequence: CASTQGGLQETQYF.

This chain uses TRBV15 with TRBJ1-5; 7 positions agree with TRBD1. Trimming took 5 bases from V and 6 from J; bases not matched to a gene: 16. The CDR3 consists of 17 residues. CDR1 is LNHNV, CDR2 YYDKDF, per germline (reference sequence). This chain's CDR3 is CATSRWEGQGDFQPQHF. DNA of the CDR3: TGTGCCACCAGCCGGTGGGAGGGGCAGGGGGATTTTCAGCCCCAGCATTTT.

The chain joins TRBV4-2 to TRBJ2-1; D gene ambiguous. The CDR3 contains 12 residues. Germline V gene lookup returns CDR1 LGHNA and CDR2 YNFKEQ. V lost 0 bases to trimming and J lost 10 bases, with 7 bases between them. In DNA, the CDR3 is TGTGCCAGCAGCCAAGATAGCTTAGAGCAGTTCTTC. This encodes CASSQDSLEQFF.

This sequence joins TRBV29-1 and TRBJ2-1; weak D call: TRBD1 (6 bases). V gave up 7 bases and J gave up 5 bases, with 12 bases separating them. The CDR3 loop spans 12 amino acids. The germline CDR1 and CDR2 sequences are SQVTM and ANQGSEA. In nucleotides, the CDR3 is TGCAGCGCCGGAACAGGGCACAATGAGCAGTTCTTC. Translation: CSAGTGHNEQFF.

The chain couples TRBV2 to TRBJ2-5, with no clear D. The CDR3 has 15 residues. Germline V gene lookup returns CDR1 SNHLY and CDR2 FYNNEI. V dropped 2 bases and J dropped 6 bases, with 16 bases sitting between them. The CDR3 sequence is CASSENDENDQTQYF. In DNA, the CDR3 is TGTGCCAGCAGTGAAAACGATGAAAACGATCAGACCCAGTACTTC.

This clonotype was counted once. The V and J genes are TRBV24-1 and TRBJ2-1; D is possibly TRBD1 (6 bases). The germline CDR1 and CDR2 sequences are KGHDR and SFDVKD. This CDR3 region has 14 residues. V shed 6 bases and J shed 2 bases, with 10 bases lying between them. Written as DNA, the CDR3 is TGTGCCACCAGTCGTAGGGGGACCTACAATGAGCAGTTCTTC. This translates into CATSRRGTYNEQFF.

This clonotype was found once. The rearrangement links TRBV5-5 to TRBJ2-7; D not resolved. Trimming shortened V by 2 bases and J by 1 base, and 13 bases separated the two germline ends. CDR3 length: 15 residues. Germline V gene lookup returns CDR1 SGHKS and CDR2 YYEKEE (reference sequence). The CDR3 DNA reads as TGTGCCAGCAGCTTCACGCCAGCCGGATCCTACGAGCAGTACTTC. Its protein is CASSFTPAGSYEQYF. The full variable domain, its missing parts supplied by reference TRBV5-5 and TRBJ2-7, is DAGVTQSPTHLIKTRGQQVTLRCSPISGHKSVSWYQQVLGQGPQFIFQYYEKEERGRGNFPDRFSARQFPNYSSELNVNALLLGDSALYLCASSFTPAGSYEQYFGPGTRLTVT.

The V call is TRBV7-8, the J call TRBJ2-7; no definite D call. CDR3 length: 12 amino acids. Per germline, CDR1 SGHVS and CDR2 FQNEAQ. The V and J ends lost 1 base and 9 bases respectively, with 10 bases between them. The DNA of the CDR3 is TGTGCCAGCAGCTTAGTCGCGGTCGGGCAGTACTTC. It codes for CASSLVAVGQYF.

The chain combines TRBV7-3 with TRBJ2-3; 8 bases fit TRBD1. The length of the CDR3 is 14 residues. Germline V gene data show CDR1 as SGHTA and CDR2 as FQGTGA. Germline trimming cut 4 bases from V and 5 bases from J; bases unmatched to any gene: 5. The CDR3 DNA sequence: TGTGCCAGCAGCTCAGGACAGGGCCTAGATACGCAGTATTTT. Translating gives CASSSGQGLDTQYF.

The V gene is TRBV29-1, the J gene TRBJ2-5; 7 positions agree with TRBD2. The CDR3 totals 12 residues. Germline-derived CDR1 and CDR2 are SQVTM and ANQGSEA. V trimming: 4 bases; J trimming: 4 bases; junction bases outside the gene matches: 3. The DNA for the CDR3 is TGCAGCGTTGTGGGGGGGGGAGAGACCCAGTACTTC. This sequence encodes CSVVGGGETQYF.

This sequence joins TRBV9 and TRBJ2-7; D is possibly TRBD2 (5 bases). V shed 4 bases and J shed 2 bases, with 16 bases lying between them. CDR1 and CDR2 from the germline V gene are SGDLS and YYNGEE. The CDR3 is made up of 15 amino acids. In DNA form, the CDR3 reads TGTGCCAGCAGCCCTCGAAGTAGCGAGGCCTACGAGCAGTACTTC. This encodes CASSPRSSEAYEQYF.

The chain combines TRBV25-1 with TRBJ2-2, with D perhaps matching TRBD1 or TRBD2 (5 bases each). V lost 5 bases, J lost 3 bases, and 10 bases lay in between. From germline, CDR1 is MGHDK and CDR2 SYGVNS. This CDR3 comprises 14 residues. CDR3 sequence: CASSHEGHTGELFF. CDR3 bases: TGTGCCAGCAGTCACGAGGGGCACACCGGGGAGCTGTTTTTT.

The chain combines TRBV29-1 with TRBJ1-4; D might be TRBD1 (6 bases). CDR3 length equals 14 residues. Germline-derived CDR1 and CDR2 are SQVTM and ANQGSEA. Deletions cut 3 bases from V and 5 bases from J, with 13 bases between. The CDR3: CSVEVAGANEKLFF. For the CDR3, the DNA is TGCAGCGTTGAGGTAGCAGGGGCGAATGAAAAACTGTTTTTT.

The table lists this clonotype with a count of one. The rearrangement joins TRBV27 to TRBJ2-2, with no clear D. With 7 bases removed from V and 0 bases from J, the gap between germline ends came to 9 bases. The CDR3 loop spans 14 amino acids. Germline V gives CDR1 MNHEY, CDR2 SMNVEV (reference sequence). The DNA for the CDR3 is TGTGCCAGCACACATGTGCCGAACACCGGGGAGCTGTTTTTT. Residues: CASTHVPNTGELFF.

The J gene is TRBJ2-3, the V gene TRBV7-9; D is uncertain. CDR1 and CDR2 (germline): SEHNR, FQNEAQ (reference sequence). This CDR3 has 12 amino acids. The V end was cut by 1 base, the J end by 6 bases, with 5 bases between. The CDR3 loop reads CASSLESDTQYF. DNA for the CDR3: TGTGCCAGCAGCTTAGAGTCCGATACGCAGTATTTT. The full variable domain, its missing parts supplied by reference TRBV7-9 and TRBJ2-3, is DTGVSQNPRHKITKRGQNVTFRCDPISEHNRLYWYRQTLGQGPEFLTYFQNEAQLEKSRLLSDRFSAERPKGSFSTLEIQRTEQGDSAMYLCASSLESDTQYFGPGTRLTVL.

The V gene is TRBV11-2, the J gene TRBJ2-1; 9 bases fit TRBD2. The V gene's germline CDR1 is SGHAT and CDR2 FQNNGV. Unmatched junction bases numbered 10, after V lost 6 bases and J lost 4 bases. The CDR3 covers 16 residues. The CDR3 DNA is TGTGCCAGCAGTCGAAAAAGTAGCGGGGGTTACAATGAGCAGTTCTTC. This encodes CASSRKSSGGYNEQFF.